This T cell receptor (beta chain) was retrieved from a study of blood T cell repertoires in COVID-19. On the study more broadly: Specimens from acute and convalescent COVID-19 originated in the United States, Italy and Spain. T cells, B-cell-depleted T cells, or PBMCs provided the cDNA or gDNA that served as material.

Deletions cut 6 bases from V and 4 bases from J, with 10 bases between. This CDR3 comprises 13 residues. Original analysis: Estimated nucleated cell counts came from reference gene primer amplification. Repertoires were generated with immunoSEQ multiplex PCR, while TCRdb's copy carries only in-frame clones and drops some. The V and J calls and clone size were taken over from that table, and D and trimming were inferred from the DNA. The sample gives roughly 380,000 clones, about 89% of which show up once; about 1.6% is in the top ten. This TCR was recovered from a woman aged 40 to 50 with COVID-19, enrolled during active disease. Sample: peripheral blood. The chain has TRBV12-3 or TRBV12-4 and TRBJ2-1; D ambiguous. This CDR3 is CASRGGEYNEQFF. DNA of the CDR3: TGTGCCAGCAGAGGCGGAGAATACAATGAGCAGTTCTTC.